This TCR beta chain was sequenced for a study of shared clonotypes between healthy human individuals. About this clone: Its specificity is not known.

Findings and limits, study-wide: Expectations were that clonotype sharing among donors would be affected by sequencing depth. The study found lower generation probabilities in non-shared clonotypes than in those shared by all four donors.

Germline lookup yields CDR1 MNHEY and CDR2 SMNVEV (reference sequence). The CDR3 is 13 amino acids. V was trimmed by 3 bases and J by 7 bases, leaving 10 bases between them. The study ran the assay at deep level. Produced via immunoSEQ multiplex PCR; TCRdb's table is partial and in-frame only. Of about 690,000 clones listed, less than 95% are singletons. The TCR originated in a man younger than 35 in good health. Some clones in this sample may be carry-over from other donors' samples. The sequencing input was memory CD8+ T cells from PBMCs. As to subset: CD45RO+ cells pooled with CCR7-negative TemRA cells. The J gene is TRBJ2-1, the V gene TRBV27; a weak D match, TRBD1 (5 bases). The CDR3 DNA follows: TGTGCCAGCAGTTTCCGACAGACGAATGAGCAGTTCTTC. It yields the protein CASSFRQTNEQFF.